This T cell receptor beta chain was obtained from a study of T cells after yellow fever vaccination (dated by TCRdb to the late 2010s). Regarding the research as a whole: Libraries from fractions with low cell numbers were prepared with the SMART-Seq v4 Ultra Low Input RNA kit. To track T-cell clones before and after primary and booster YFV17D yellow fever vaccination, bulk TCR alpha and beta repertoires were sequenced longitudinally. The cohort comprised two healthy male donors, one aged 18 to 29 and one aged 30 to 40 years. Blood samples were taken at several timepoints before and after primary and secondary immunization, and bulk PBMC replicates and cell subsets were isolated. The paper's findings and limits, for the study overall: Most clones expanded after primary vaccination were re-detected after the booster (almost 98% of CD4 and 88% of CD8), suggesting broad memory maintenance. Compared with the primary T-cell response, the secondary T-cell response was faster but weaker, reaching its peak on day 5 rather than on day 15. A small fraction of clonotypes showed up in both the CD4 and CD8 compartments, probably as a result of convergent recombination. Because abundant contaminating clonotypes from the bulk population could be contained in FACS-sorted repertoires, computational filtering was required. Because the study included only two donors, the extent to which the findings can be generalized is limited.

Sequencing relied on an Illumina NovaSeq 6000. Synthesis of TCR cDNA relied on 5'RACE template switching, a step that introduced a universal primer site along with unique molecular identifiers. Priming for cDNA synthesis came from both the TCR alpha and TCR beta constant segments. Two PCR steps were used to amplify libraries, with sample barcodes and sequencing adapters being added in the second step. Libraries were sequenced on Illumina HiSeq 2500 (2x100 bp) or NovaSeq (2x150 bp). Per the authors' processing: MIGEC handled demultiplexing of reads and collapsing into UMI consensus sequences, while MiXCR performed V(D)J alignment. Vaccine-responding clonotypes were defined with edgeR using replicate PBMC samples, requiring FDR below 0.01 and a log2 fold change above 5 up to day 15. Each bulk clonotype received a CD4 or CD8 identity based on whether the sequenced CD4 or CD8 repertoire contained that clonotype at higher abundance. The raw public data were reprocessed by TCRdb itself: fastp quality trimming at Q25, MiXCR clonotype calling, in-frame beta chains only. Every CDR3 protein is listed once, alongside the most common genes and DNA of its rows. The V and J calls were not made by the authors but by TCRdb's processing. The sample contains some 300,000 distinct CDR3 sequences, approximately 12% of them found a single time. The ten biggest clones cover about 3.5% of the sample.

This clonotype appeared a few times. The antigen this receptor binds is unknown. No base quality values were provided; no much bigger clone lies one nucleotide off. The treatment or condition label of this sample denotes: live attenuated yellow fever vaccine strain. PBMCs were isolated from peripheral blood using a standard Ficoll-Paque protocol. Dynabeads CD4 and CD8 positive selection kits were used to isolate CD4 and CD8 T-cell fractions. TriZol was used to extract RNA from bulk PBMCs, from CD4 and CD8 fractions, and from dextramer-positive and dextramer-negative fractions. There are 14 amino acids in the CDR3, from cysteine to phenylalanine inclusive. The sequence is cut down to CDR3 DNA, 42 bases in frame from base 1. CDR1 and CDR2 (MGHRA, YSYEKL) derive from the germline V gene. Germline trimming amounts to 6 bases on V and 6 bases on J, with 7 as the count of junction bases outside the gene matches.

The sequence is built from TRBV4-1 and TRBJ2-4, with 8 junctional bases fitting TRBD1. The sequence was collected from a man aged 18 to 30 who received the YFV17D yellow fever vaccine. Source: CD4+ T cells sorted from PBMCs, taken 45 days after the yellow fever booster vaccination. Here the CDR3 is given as CASSSGTGGNIQYF. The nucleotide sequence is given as TGCGCCAGCAGTTCGGGGACAGGTGGAAACATTCAGTACTTC.